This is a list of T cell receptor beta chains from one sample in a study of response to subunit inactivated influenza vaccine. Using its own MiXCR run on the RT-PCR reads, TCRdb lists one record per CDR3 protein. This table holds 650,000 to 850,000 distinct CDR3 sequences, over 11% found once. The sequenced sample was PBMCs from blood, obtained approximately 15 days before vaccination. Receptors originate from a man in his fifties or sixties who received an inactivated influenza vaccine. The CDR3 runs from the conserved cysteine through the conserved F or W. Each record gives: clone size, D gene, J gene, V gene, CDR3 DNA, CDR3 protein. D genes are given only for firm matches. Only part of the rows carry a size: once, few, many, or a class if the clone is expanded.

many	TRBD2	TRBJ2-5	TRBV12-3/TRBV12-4	TGTGCCAGCAGTTTCTGGCTAGCGGGAGCAGAGACCCAGTACTTC	CASSFWLAGAETQYF
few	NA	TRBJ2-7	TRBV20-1	TGCAGTGCCAATATCTTCCCCTCCTACGAGCAGTACTTC	CSANIFPSYEQYF
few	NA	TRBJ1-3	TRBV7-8	TGTGCCAGCAGCTTATTCGTCTCTGGAAACACCATATATTTT	CASSLFVSGNTIYF
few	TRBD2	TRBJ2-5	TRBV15	TGTGCCACCAGCAGAGAAACTAGCGGGAGGCCGGGGACCCAGTACTTC	CATSRETSGRPGTQYF
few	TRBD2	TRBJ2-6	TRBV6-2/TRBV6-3	TGTGCCAGCAGTTACCCCCGGAGGAGCGGGAAAGGGGCTGGGGCCAACGTCCTGACTTTC	CASSYPRRSGKGAGANVLTF
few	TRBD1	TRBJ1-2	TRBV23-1	TGCGCCAGCAGTCAATCGGTTACAGGGGGCACCTTC	CASSQSVTGGTF
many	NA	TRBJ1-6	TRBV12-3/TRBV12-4	TGTGCCAGCAGCCAAACTCTTAATTCACCCCTCCACTTT	CASSQTLNSPLHF
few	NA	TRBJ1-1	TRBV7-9	TGTGCCAGCAGCTTAGGGACGCTTATGAACACTGAAGCTTTCTTT	CASSLGTLMNTEAFF
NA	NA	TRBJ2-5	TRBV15	TGTGCCACCAGCAACGGGGGACTTCAAGAGACCCAGTACTTC	CATSNGGLQETQYF
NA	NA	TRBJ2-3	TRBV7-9	TGTGCCAGCAGCTTAGAGGCCGGGGATACGCAGTATTTT	CASSLEAGDTQYF
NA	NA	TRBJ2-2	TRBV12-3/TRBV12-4	TGTGCCAGCAGTGGAAATCTAGTGGTCACCGGGGAGCTGTTTTTT	CASSGNLVVTGELFF
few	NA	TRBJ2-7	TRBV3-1	TGTGCCAGCAGCCAAGATCTCGCAGGGTTGGGGTACGAGCAGTACTTC	CASSQDLAGLGYEQYF
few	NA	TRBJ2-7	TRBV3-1	TGTGCCAGCAGCCCTTCCGTGGGGCAGGCCTACGAGCAGTACTTC	CASSPSVGQAYEQYF
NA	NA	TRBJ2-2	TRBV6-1	TGTGCCAGCATAGAGGGATTCGCCACCGGGGAGCTGTTTTTT	CASIEGFATGELFF
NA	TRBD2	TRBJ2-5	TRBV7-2	TGTGCCAGCAGCTATAGCGGGGGTTCGGGGCAAGAGACCCAGTACTTC	CASSYSGGSGQETQYF
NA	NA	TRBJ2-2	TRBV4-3	TGCGCCAGCAGCCAAGGCGAGCCCGGGGAGCTGTTTTTT	CASSQGEPGELFF
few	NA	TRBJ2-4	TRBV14	TGTGCCAGCAGCCAAGAGATGTGGAACATTCAGTACTTC	CASSQEMWNIQYF
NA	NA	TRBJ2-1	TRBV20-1	TGCTGTGCTAGTTTGCTTGGGAGGACGCCCTACAATGAGCAGTTCTTC	CCASLLGRTPYNEQFF
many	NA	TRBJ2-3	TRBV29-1	TGCAGCGTTATCTGGTTGGGTCCCGATACGCAGTATTTT	CSVIWLGPDTQYF
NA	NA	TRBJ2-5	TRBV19	TGTGCCAGTATGGGAAGAGGGGGCCAAGAGACCCAGTACTTC	CASMGRGGQETQYF
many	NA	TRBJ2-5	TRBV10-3	TGTGCCATCAGGAAAGGCGAGGGGGAGACCCAGTACTTC	CAIRKGEGETQYF
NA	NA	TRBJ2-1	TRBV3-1	TGTGCCAGCAGCCATATTAGTATCAATGAGCAGTTCTTC	CASSHISINEQFF
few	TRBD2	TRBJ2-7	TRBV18	TGTGCCAGCTCACCACGGGCGAGCGGGAACGAGCAGTACTTC	CASSPRASGNEQYF
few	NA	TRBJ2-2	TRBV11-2	TGTGCCAGCAGCTTAGCTGGGACAACGAACACCGGGGAGCTGTTTTTT	CASSLAGTTNTGELFF
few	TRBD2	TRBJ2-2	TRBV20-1	TGCAGTGCTAGAGAGGTCGGGAGGGCCACCGGGGAGCTGTTTTTT	CSAREVGRATGELFF
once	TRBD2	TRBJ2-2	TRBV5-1	TGCGCCAGCAGCGCATCTAGCGGGGGGTACACCGGGGAGCTGTTTTTT	CASSASSGGYTGELFF
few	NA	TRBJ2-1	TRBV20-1	TGCAGTGCTAGACGTTTAGTTTCCTACAATGAGCAGTTCTTC	CSARRLVSYNEQFF
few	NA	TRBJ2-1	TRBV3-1	TGTGCCAGCAGCCCTCGAGAACTAGTCCCGTCCAATGAGCAGTTCTTC	CASSPRELVPSNEQFF
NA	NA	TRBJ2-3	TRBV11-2	TGTGCCAGCAGCACCAGGACAGCTAACACAGATACGCAGTATTTT	CASSTRTANTDTQYF
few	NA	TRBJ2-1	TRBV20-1	TGCAGTGCTAGTGGTCCTTCGAGTGCCAACTCCTACAATGAGCAGTTCTTC	CSASGPSSANSYNEQFF
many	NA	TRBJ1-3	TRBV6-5	TGTGCCAGCAGGGCTGGAAACACCATATATTTT	CASRAGNTIYF
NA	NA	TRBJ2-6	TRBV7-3	TGTGCCAGCAGCCATCCTACGCTCGGGGCCAACGTCCTGACTTTC	CASSHPTLGANVLTF
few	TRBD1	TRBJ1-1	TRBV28	TGTGCCAGTGGGACAGACACCTCTTTTCTGCACACTGAAGCTTTCTTT	CASGTDTSFLHTEAFF
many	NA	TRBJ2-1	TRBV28	TGTGCCAGCAGTTTATTGAACAGGGCTGAGCAGTTCTTC	CASSLLNRAEQFF
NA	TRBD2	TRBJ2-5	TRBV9	TGTGCCAGCGGGCGGAGCGGGGAGATGCAAGAGACCCAGTACTTC	CASGRSGEMQETQYF
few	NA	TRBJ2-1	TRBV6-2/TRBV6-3	TGTGCCAGCACTAGAGTGGGGGCCTACAATGAGCAGTTCTTC	CASTRVGAYNEQFF
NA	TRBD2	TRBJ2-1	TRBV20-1	TGCAGTGCTAGACTACCGGGACTAGCAGAGAACAATGAGCAGTTCTTC	CSARLPGLAENNEQFF
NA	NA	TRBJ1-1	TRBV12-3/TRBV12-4	TGTGCCAGCAGTCGTTCCGACCGGTACCCTGAAGCTTTCTTT	CASSRSDRYPEAFF
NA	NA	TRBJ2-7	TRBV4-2	TGTGCCAGCAGCCAAGAGGTTAGCTTCTACGAGCAGTACTTC	CASSQEVSFYEQYF
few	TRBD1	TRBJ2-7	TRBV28	TGTGCCAGCAGGTCCCCTGGGACAGGGGGCTTATACGAGCAGTACTTC	CASRSPGTGGLYEQYF
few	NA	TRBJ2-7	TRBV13	TGTGCCAGCAGCCTCAGGGTGCTTAGAGACGAGCAGTACTTC	CASSLRVLRDEQYF
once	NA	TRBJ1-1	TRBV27	TGTGCCAGCAGTGGGACCAATTTAGCTTTCTTT	CASSGTNLAFF
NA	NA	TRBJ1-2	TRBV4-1	TGCGCCAGCAGCCAAGATGTTAGGCAGGGAGGAGGCTACACCTTC	CASSQDVRQGGGYTF
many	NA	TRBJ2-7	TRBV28	TGTGCCAGCAGTTTTCTTCTGGGCCGCAACGAGCAGTACTTC	CASSFLLGRNEQYF
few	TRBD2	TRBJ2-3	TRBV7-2	TGTGCCAGCAGCCCCGGACTAGGAGTAGATACGCAGTATTTT	CASSPGLGVDTQYF
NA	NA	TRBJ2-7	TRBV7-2	TGTGCCAGCAGCTGGGGCGGGAAACCCTACGAGCAGTACTTC	CASSWGGKPYEQYF
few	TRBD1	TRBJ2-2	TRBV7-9	TGTGCCAGCAGCCGCCGGGACAGATACACCGGGGAGCTGTTTTTT	CASSRRDRYTGELFF
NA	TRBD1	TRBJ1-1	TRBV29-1	TGCAGCGTTGGGGACAGGGCTGCTTTCTTT	CSVGDRAAFF
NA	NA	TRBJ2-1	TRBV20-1	TGCAGTGCCGCACTAGTTGCGGTTTCTCGTGAGCAGTTCTTC	CSAALVAVSREQFF
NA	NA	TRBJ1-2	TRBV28	TGTGCCACCAAGCCTAACCCCCACGGTAACGGCTACACCTTC	CATKPNPHGNGYTF
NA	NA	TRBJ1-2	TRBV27	TGTGCCAGCAGTCCCAGCGCCACTCTTAACTATGGCTACACCTTC	CASSPSATLNYGYTF
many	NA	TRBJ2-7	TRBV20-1	TGCAGTGCGACCAAGACAGGGACTCTTGAGGGGCAGTACTTC	CSATKTGTLEGQYF
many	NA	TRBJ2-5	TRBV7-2	TGTGCCAGCAGCCACCCATTAGGAGAGACCCAGTACTTC	CASSHPLGETQYF
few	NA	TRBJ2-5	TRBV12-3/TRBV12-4	TGTGCCAGCAGTTTTGGGTGGGAGACCCAGTACTTC	CASSFGWETQYF
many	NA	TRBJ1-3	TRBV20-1	TGCAGTGCTAGAGAGCCCGGAACCAAACCCCCTGGAAACACCATATATTTT	CSAREPGTKPPGNTIYF
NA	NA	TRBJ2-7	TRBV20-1	TGCAGTCTACCCCGCGAGGGCAGATCCTACGAGCAGTACTTC	CSLPREGRSYEQYF
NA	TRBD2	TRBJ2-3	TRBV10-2	TGCGCCAGCAGTCCCCGGCGGCGGGGGGGACGCACAGATACGCAGTATTTT	CASSPRRRGGRTDTQYF
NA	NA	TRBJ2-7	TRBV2	TGTGCCAGCAGTCAGGGGATCGCCTACGAGCAGTACTTC	CASSQGIAYEQYF
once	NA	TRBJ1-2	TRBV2	TGTGCCAGCACCGGGGAGAGGGATTTAGGCTACACCTTC	CASTGERDLGYTF